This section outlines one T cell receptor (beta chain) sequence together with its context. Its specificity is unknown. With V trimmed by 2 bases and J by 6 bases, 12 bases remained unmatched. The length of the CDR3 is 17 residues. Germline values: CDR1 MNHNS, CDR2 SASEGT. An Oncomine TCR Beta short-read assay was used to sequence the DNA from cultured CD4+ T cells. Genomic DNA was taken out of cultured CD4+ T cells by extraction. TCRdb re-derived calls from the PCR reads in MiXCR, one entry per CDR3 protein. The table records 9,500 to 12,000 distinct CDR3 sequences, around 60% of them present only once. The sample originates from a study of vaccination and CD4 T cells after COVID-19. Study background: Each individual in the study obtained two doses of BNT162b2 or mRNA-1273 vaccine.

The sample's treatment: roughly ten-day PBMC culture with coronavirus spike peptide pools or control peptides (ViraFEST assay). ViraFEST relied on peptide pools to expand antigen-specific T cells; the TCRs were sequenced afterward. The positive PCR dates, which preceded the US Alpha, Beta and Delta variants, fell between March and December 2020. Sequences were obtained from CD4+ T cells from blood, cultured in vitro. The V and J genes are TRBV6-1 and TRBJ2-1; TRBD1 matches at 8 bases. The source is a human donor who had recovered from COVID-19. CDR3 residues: CASSERTGIPRSNEQFF. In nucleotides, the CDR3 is TGTGCCAGCAGTGAACGGACAGGGATCCCCCGCTCCAATGAGCAGTTCTTC.